Shown below are 32 T cell receptor beta chains from a single sample sequenced in a study of T-cell reconstitution after alpha-beta-depleted transplantation in children. A TCRbeta library incorporating unique molecular identifiers was prepared. MiXCR was run by TCRdb on the PCR reads, yielding one entry per CDR3 protein. The sample includes nearly 200,000 distinct CDR3 sequences, 5% to 6.5% of them seen just once. Sequencing used PBMCs, obtained before TCRalphabeta/CD19-depleted stem cell transplant. Every receptor here comes from a girl under three years old with combined immunodeficiency, due to receive a stem cell transplant.

Ten or more counts support this clonotype. J is TRBJ2-3 and V is TRBV7-2; maybe TRBD1 (5 bases). Germline assignment: CDR1 SGHTA and CDR2 FQGNSA. This CDR3 is built from 12 residues. V was cut by 2 bases and J by 7 bases, with 7 bases left in between. The CDR3 here is CASSLRQHTQYF. CDR3 bases: TGTGCCAGCAGCTTACGACAGCATACGCAGTATTTT.

This clonotype has ten or more counts. This sequence joins TRBV9 and TRBJ1-1, with D possibly being TRBD1 (5 bases). V dropped 3 bases and J dropped 4 bases, with 7 bases sitting between them. CDR1 is SGDLS, CDR2 YYNGEE, per germline. The CDR3 has 12 amino acids. The CDR3, as DNA: TGTGCCAGCAGCGCGGGGGGCACTGAAGCTTTCTTT. It yields the protein CASSAGGTEAFF.

The rearrangement links TRBV29-1 to TRBJ2-7; D is unresolved. CDR3 length: 13 amino acids. V was clipped by 4 bases and J by 3 bases, with 13 bases between them. From germline, CDR1 is SQVTM and CDR2 ANQGSEA. The CDR3 loop reads CSVGMTGIYEQYF. DNA of the CDR3: TGCAGCGTTGGGATGACTGGGATCTACGAGCAGTACTTC.

This clonotype was counted at least ten times. V is TRBV7-9 and J is TRBJ2-7, with TRBD2 as a possible D gene (5 bases). The CDR3 runs 13 residues. CDR1 SEHNR and CDR2 FQNEAQ come from the germline V gene (reference sequence). V lost 1 base and J 6 bases, leaving 10 bases between the germline ends. CDR3: CASSLGLFGEQYF. DNA for the CDR3: TGTGCCAGCAGCTTAGGACTATTCGGCGAGCAGTACTTC.

This clonotype was recorded a few times. This rearrangement joins TRBV15 to TRBJ1-6; D remains ambiguous. The CDR3 extends over 15 amino acids. Looked up from germline, CDR1 is LNHNV and CDR2 is YYDKDF (reference sequence). Trimming stripped 5 bases from V and 10 bases from J, with 18 bases between. CDR3 in amino acids: CATSGYHVMGSPLHF. The CDR3 DNA reads as TGTGCCACCAGCGGATACCATGTCATGGGATCACCCCTCCACTTT.

There are many counts of this clonotype. This chain uses TRBV5-6 with TRBJ2-7, with D possibly TRBD1 on 6 matching bases. CDR1 and CDR2 from the germline V gene are SGHDT and YYEEEE. Trimming removed 0 bases at V and 5 bases at J, with 18 bases between. The CDR3 covers 16 residues. This chain's CDR3 is CASSLDKQGRSHEQYF. The CDR3 region has the DNA TGTGCCAGCAGCTTGGACAAACAGGGTCGGTCCCACGAGCAGTACTTC.

This clonotype was recorded at least ten times. CDR3 bases: TGTGCCAGCAGCTCCAACACCTACGAGCAGTACTTC. It encodes CASSSNTYEQYF. The chain uses TRBV7-9 and TRBJ2-7; D remains ambiguous. Trimming removed 4 bases from V and 2 bases from J, with 6 bases in between. Germline-derived CDR1 and CDR2 are SEHNR and FQNEAQ (reference sequence). The CDR3 contains 12 residues.

The table lists this clonotype with a few counts. The chain employs TRBV7-2 and TRBJ2-7; no firm D call. The length of the CDR3 is 14 residues. Germline V gene sequence: CDR1 SGHTA, CDR2 FQGNSA. V dropped 2 bases and J dropped 3 bases, with 11 bases sitting between them. The CDR3 spells CASSLSRRNYEQYF. The CDR3 DNA follows: TGTGCCAGCAGCTTATCGCGGCGGAACTACGAGCAGTACTTC. Using reference TRBV7-2 and TRBJ2-7 for the parts outside the CDR3, the full variable domain is GAGVSQSPSNKVTEKGKDVELRCDPISGHTALYWYRQSLGQGLEFLIYFQGNSAPDKSGLPSDRFSAERTGGSVSTLTIQRTQQEDSAVYLCASSLSRRNYEQYFGPGTRLTVT.

This clonotype was counted once. The V and J genes are TRBV4-2 and TRBJ2-1; no definite D call. Trimming took 0 bases from V and 10 from J, leaving 13 bases between them. This CDR3 is 14 amino acids long. Germline assignment: CDR1 LGHNA and CDR2 YNFKEQ. CDR3 DNA sequence: TGTGCCAGCAGCCAAGAAACGCCCGGCCAAGAGCAGTTCTTC. Its translation: CASSQETPGQEQFF.

This chain's CDR3 is CASSLPVMWGANVLTF. DNA of the CDR3: TGCGCCAGCAGCTTGCCGGTTATGTGGGGGGCCAACGTCCTGACTTTC. This rearrangement joins TRBV5-1 to TRBJ2-6; D not certain. The CDR3 loop spans 16 amino acids. Germline V CDR1 and CDR2: SGHRS, YFSETQ. V lost 1 base, J lost 4 bases, and 12 bases lay in between.

Many counts were recorded for this clonotype. The J gene is TRBJ1-6, the V gene TRBV10-3; D is possibly TRBD1 (5 bases). The CDR3 consists of 14 residues. Germline assignment: CDR1 ENHRY and CDR2 SYGVKD. Trimming left V 5 bases short and J 1 base short, with 6 bases between. Here the CDR3 DNA reads TGTGCCATCAGTTCAGGGTCCTATAATTCACCCCTCCACTTT. Its translation: CAISSGSYNSPLHF.

At least ten counts were recorded for this clonotype. The chain has TRBV2 and TRBJ2-2; D remains unclear. The CDR3 has 15 amino acids. Germline assignment: CDR1 SNHLY and CDR2 FYNNEI. V was clipped by 2 bases and J by 5 bases, with 12 bases between them. CDR3 nucleotide sequence: TGTGCCAGCAGTGAAAGGACGCAGTATACCGGGGAGCTGTTTTTT. Protein product: CASSERTQYTGELFF.

Many counts were recorded for this clonotype. The V and J genes are TRBV29-1 and TRBJ2-7; unclear D gene. Trimming shortened V by 0 bases and J by 1 base, and 10 bases separated the two germline ends. Germline CDR1 and CDR2: SQVTM and ANQGSEA. The CDR3 sequence is 14 residues long. The CDR3 reads CSVEEVAGSYEQYF. CDR3 in DNA: TGCAGCGTTGAAGAGGTGGCCGGATCCTACGAGCAGTACTTC.

This clonotype was observed at least ten times. This rearrangement joins TRBV4-2 to TRBJ2-5, with 8 nucleotides matching TRBD2. This CDR3 has 15 residues. In germline, CDR1 is LGHNA, CDR2 YNFKEQ. J was trimmed by 4 bases and V by 0 bases; bases with no gene match: 4. The CDR3 nucleotides read TGTGCCAGCAGCCAAGAAGCGGGAGTGGGAGAGACCCAGTACTTC. It yields the protein CASSQEAGVGETQYF.

This clonotype was seen repeatedly, ten times or more. V usage is TRBV7-6 and J usage is TRBJ2-2, with 11 bases matching TRBD1. CDR1 is SGHVS, CDR2 FNYEAQ, per germline. Trimming cost V 2 bases and J 4 bases; bases outside gene matches: 3. The CDR3 extends over 16 amino acids. This chain's CDR3 is CASSLLGQGATGELFF. The DNA for the CDR3 is TGTGCCAGCAGCTTATTAGGACAGGGGGCCACCGGGGAGCTGTTTTTT.

This clonotype showed up just a few times. The chain carries TRBV14 and TRBJ1-3; D gene ambiguous. CDR3 length: 18 residues. The V end was cut by 0 bases, the J end by 0 bases, with 15 bases between. Germline CDR1 reads SGHDN; CDR2 reads FVKESK. Here the CDR3 DNA reads TGTGCCAGCAGCCAAGACTGGAGGAGGACCCGCTCTGGAAACACCATATATTTT. This translates into CASSQDWRRTRSGNTIYF. Using reference TRBV14 and TRBJ1-3 for the parts outside the CDR3, the full variable domain is EAGVTQFPSHSVIEKGQTVTLRCDPISGHDNLYWYRRVMGKEIKFLLHFVKESKQDESGMPNNRFLAERTGGTYSTLKVQPAELEDSGVYFCASSQDWRRTRSGNTIYFGEGSWLTVV.

This clonotype was seen repeatedly, ten times or more. V gene TRBV4-2 combines with J gene TRBJ2-7; no reliable D call. Trimming removed 1 base at V and 4 bases at J, with 17 bases between. Germline V lookup: CDR1 LGHNA, CDR2 YNFKEQ. The CDR3 has 16 amino acids. The CDR3 protein is CASSQGDRTADYEQYF. For the CDR3, the DNA is TGTGCCAGCAGCCAAGGAGACCGGACGGCGGATTACGAGCAGTACTTC.

In its sample, this clonotype was seen many times. The V and J genes are TRBV25-1 and TRBJ2-7; TRBD1 or TRBD2 may be the D gene (5 bases each). Germline loops: CDR1 MGHDK, CDR2 SYGVNS. This CDR3 is 11 amino acids long. The V end lost 7 bases, the J end lost 3 bases, and 7 bases lay between the germline ends. CDR3 in DNA: TGTGCCAGCATGGGGGTCTACGAGCAGTACTTC. This translates into CASMGVYEQYF.

There are many counts of this clonotype. The chain joins TRBV12-3 or TRBV12-4 to TRBJ1-2, with 8 bases identical to TRBD1. V lost 7 bases, J lost 4 bases, and 8 bases stayed unmatched. The CDR3 runs 14 residues. CDR3 bases: TGTGCCAGCACCCCGGGACAGGCGACCTATGGCTACACCTTC. Translation gives CASTPGQATYGYTF.

At least ten counts were recorded for this clonotype. J is TRBJ2-3 and V is TRBV15; D unclear. In germline, CDR1 is LNHNV, CDR2 YYDKDF (reference sequence). The CDR3 is 17 residues long. Trimming cost V 1 base and J 1 base, with 15 bases left between them. The chain's CDR3 is CATSRGRTRPGTDTQYF. DNA of the CDR3: TGTGCCACCAGCAGAGGCCGGACCAGGCCGGGCACAGATACGCAGTATTTT. Based on the CDR3 plus reference TRBV15 and TRBJ2-3, the full variable domain is DAMVIQNPRYQVTQFGKPVTLSCSQTLNHNVMYWYQQKSSQAPKLLFHYYDKDFNNEADTPDNFQSRRPNTSFCFLDIRSPGLGDTAMYLCATSRGRTRPGTDTQYFGPGTRLTVL.

This clonotype was counted many times. CDR3: CAISVSQSQNTGELFF. CDR3 nucleotide sequence: TGTGCCATCAGTGTCTCTCAGAGCCAGAACACCGGGGAGCTGTTTTTT. The chain couples TRBV10-3 to TRBJ2-2; D is unclear. The CDR3 runs to 16 residues. V was cut by 4 bases and J by 1 base, with 13 bases left in between. Germline CDR1 ENHRY, CDR2 SYGVKD.

At least ten counts were recorded for this clonotype. The V call is TRBV29-1, the J call TRBJ2-1; 12 positions agree with TRBD2. Germline V CDR1 and CDR2: SQVTM, ANQGSEA. The junction had 7 bases not matched to a gene; V was cut back by 4 bases and J by 0 bases. The CDR3 covers 17 residues. As DNA, the CDR3 is TGCAGCGTTGTCGGCCTAGCGGGAGGGAGCTCCTACAATGAGCAGTTCTTC. Protein product: CSVVGLAGGSSYNEQFF.

Many counts were recorded for this clonotype. The chain carries TRBV7-7 and TRBJ2-1; a possible D gene is TRBD1 (5 bases). Trimming shortened V by 5 bases and J by 3 bases, and 14 bases separated the two germline ends. CDR1 SSHAT and CDR2 FNYEAQ come from the germline V gene (reference sequence). This CDR3 spans 15 amino acids. DNA for the CDR3: TGTGCCAGCAGCCTGGACCCAAGGGGCTACAATGAGCAGTTCTTC. As protein: CASSLDPRGYNEQFF.

This clonotype has only a few counts. The chain has TRBV19 and TRBJ2-2, with 9 positions matching TRBD2. V lost 3 bases, J lost 7 bases, and 6 bases stayed unmatched. The CDR3 runs 15 residues. Per germline, CDR1 LNHDA and CDR2 SQIVND (reference sequence). CDR3: CASSIPGLANGELFF. CDR3 bases: TGTGCCAGTAGTATCCCCGGACTAGCGAACGGGGAGCTGTTTTTT.

This clonotype was seen ten or more times. V is TRBV5-6 and J is TRBJ2-1, with a weak D call TRBD2 (6 bases). Trimming cost V 4 bases and J 2 bases, with 13 bases left between them. This CDR3 region has 15 residues. Germline assignment: CDR1 SGHDT and CDR2 YYEEEE. The CDR3 coding sequence is TGTGCCAGCAGCCCGGGAGTTCCTACCTACAATGAGCAGTTCTTC. It translates to CASSPGVPTYNEQFF. Using reference TRBV5-6 and TRBJ2-1 for the parts outside the CDR3, the full variable domain is DAGVTQSPTHLIKTRGQQVTLRCSPKSGHDTVSWYQQALGQGPQFIFQYYEEEERQRGNFPDRFSGHQFPNYSSELNVNALLLGDSALYLCASSPGVPTYNEQFFGPGTRLTVL.

In its sample, this clonotype was seen many times. V gene TRBV4-3 combines with J gene TRBJ2-1; D unresolved. The CDR3 covers 19 residues. Deletions cut 0 bases from V and 2 bases from J, with 20 bases between. CDR1 and CDR2 (germline): LGHNA, YSLEER. Here the CDR3 reads CASSQDFLGLTSTYNEQFF. DNA for the CDR3: TGCGCCAGCAGCCAAGATTTTCTGGGGTTGACGTCTACCTACAATGAGCAGTTCTTC.

In its sample, this clonotype was seen many times. This sequence joins TRBV6-2 or TRBV6-3 and TRBJ2-7; D is uncertain. Germline loops: CDR1 MNHEY, CDR2 SVGEGT. The CDR3 totals 12 residues. Trimming pared 6 bases from V and 3 bases from J, leaving 9 bases between. This chain's CDR3 is CASSPAFYEQYF. The DNA of the CDR3 is TGTGCCAGCAGCCCGGCGTTCTACGAGCAGTACTTC.

In its sample, this clonotype was seen many times. The junction differs from germline at one of its ends, possibly a read error. The chain joins TRBV27 to TRBJ2-2; D is possibly TRBD1 or TRBD2 (5 bases each). CDR1 and CDR2 from the germline V gene are MNHEY and SMNVEV (reference sequence). CDR3 length equals 15 residues. The DNA of the CDR3 is TGTGCCAGCAGTTTGGGCAGGGAGAACGCCGGGGAGCTGTTTTTT. Residues: CASSLGRENAGELFF.

This clonotype was detected ten times or more. The rearrangement links TRBV24-1 to TRBJ2-1; 9 bases line up with TRBD1. CDR3 size: 11 residues. With 9 bases clipped from V and 7 bases from J, the junction kept 0 bases outside the gene matches. CDR1 and CDR2 (germline): KGHDR, SFDVKD. In DNA, the CDR3 is TGTGCCACCGGGACAGGGAATGAGCAGTTCTTC. Encoded protein: CATGTGNEQFF.

This clonotype came up many times. J is TRBJ1-1 and V is TRBV29-1; D is uncertain. Germline V gene data show CDR1 as SQVTM and CDR2 as ANQGSEA. The CDR3 runs 12 residues. V lost 7 bases to trimming and J lost 5 bases, with 14 bases between them. CDR3 sequence (DNA): TGCAGCGCCGAGGGAGGGTTTACTGAAGCTTTCTTT. Its protein product is CSAEGGFTEAFF. The full variable domain, with the rest looked up from reference TRBV29-1 and TRBJ1-1, is SAVISQKPSRDICQRGTSLTIQCQVDSQVTMMFWYRQQPGQSLTLIATANQGSEATYESGFVIDKFPISRPNLTFSTLTVSNMSPEDSSIYLCSAEGGFTEAFFGQGTRLTVV.

This clonotype was seen a handful of times. J is TRBJ2-3 and V is TRBV27; weak D call: TRBD2 (6 bases). With 5 bases removed from V and 5 bases from J, the gap between germline ends came to 11 bases. The CDR3 totals 13 residues. The germline V gene encodes CDR1 MNHEY and CDR2 SMNVEV (reference sequence). Here the CDR3 DNA reads TGTGCCAGCAGTCTAAGGGGACTAGATACGCAGTATTTT. It encodes CASSLRGLDTQYF.

This clonotype was counted ten times or more. The CDR3 DNA reads as TGTGCCAGCAGCCGACCCCTCGGGGACAGGGATGGCTACACCTTC. It codes for CASSRPLGDRDGYTF. V and J are TRBV9 and TRBJ1-2; 9 bases agree with TRBD1. This CDR3 is 15 amino acids long. The junction had 10 bases not matched to a gene; V was cut back by 4 bases and J by 6 bases. Germline values: CDR1 SGDLS, CDR2 YYNGEE.